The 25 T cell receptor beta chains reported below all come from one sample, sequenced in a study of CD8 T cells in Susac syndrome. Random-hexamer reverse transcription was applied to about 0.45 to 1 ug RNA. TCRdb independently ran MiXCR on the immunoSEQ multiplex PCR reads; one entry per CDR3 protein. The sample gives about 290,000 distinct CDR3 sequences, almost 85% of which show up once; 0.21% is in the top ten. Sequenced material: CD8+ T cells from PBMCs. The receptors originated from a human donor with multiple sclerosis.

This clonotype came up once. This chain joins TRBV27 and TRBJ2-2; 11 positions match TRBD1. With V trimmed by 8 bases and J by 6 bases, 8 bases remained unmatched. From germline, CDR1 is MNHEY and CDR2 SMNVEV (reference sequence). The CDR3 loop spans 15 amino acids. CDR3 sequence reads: CASGAGTGGAGELFF. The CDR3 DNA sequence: TGTGCCAGCGGAGCGGGGACAGGGGGAGCCGGGGAGCTGTTTTTT.

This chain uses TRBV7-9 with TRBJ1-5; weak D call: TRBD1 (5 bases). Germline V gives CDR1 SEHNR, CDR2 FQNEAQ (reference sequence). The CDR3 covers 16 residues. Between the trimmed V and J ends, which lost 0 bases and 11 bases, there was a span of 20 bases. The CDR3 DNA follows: TGTGCCAGCAGCTTAGCGGGCGGACGGACAAGTTCGGCCCAGCATTTT. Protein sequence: CASSLAGGRTSSAQHF.

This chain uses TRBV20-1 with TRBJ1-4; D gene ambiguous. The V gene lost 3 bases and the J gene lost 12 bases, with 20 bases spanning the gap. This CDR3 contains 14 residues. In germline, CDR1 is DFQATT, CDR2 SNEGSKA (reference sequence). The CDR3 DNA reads TGCAGTGCTAGGCCCCTAGGCAAGGGTCTTGAACTGTTTTTT. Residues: CSARPLGKGLELFF.

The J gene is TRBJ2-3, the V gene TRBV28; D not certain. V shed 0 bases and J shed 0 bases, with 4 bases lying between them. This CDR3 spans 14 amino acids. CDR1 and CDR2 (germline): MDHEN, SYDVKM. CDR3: CASSLWTSTDTQYF. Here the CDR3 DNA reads TGTGCCAGCAGTTTATGGACTAGCACAGATACGCAGTATTTT.

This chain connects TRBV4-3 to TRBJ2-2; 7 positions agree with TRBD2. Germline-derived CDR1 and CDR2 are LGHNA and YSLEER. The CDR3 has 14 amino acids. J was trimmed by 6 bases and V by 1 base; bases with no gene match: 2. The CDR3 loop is CASSQGLAPGELFF. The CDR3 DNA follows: TGCGCCAGCAGCCAAGGACTAGCCCCCGGGGAGCTGTTTTTT.

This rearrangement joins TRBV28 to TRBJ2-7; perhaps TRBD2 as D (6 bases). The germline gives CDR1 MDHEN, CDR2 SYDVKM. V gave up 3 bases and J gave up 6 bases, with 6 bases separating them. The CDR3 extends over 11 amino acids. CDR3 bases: TGTGCCAGCAGTTTTAGCGGCGAGCAGTACTTC. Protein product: CASSFSGEQYF.

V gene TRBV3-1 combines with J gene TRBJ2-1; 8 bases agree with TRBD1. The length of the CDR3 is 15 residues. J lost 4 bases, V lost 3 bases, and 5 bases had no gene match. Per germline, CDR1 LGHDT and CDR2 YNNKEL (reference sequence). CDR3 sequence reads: CASSHRDRPYNEQFF. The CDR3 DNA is TGTGCCAGCAGCCACCGGGACAGGCCTTACAATGAGCAGTTCTTC.

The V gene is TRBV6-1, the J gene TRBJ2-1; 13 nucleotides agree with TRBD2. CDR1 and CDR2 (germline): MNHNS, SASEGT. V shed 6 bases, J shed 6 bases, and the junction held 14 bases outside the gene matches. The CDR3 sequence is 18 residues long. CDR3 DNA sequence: TGTGCCAGCAGCCATACTAGCGGGAGGGCCGGGGGGGTCAATGAGCAGTTCTTC. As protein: CASSHTSGRAGGVNEQFF.

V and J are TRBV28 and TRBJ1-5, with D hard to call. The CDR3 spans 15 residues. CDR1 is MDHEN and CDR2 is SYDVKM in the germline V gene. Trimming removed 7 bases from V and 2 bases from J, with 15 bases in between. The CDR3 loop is CASTISRGGNQPQHF. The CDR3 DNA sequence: TGTGCCAGCACCATCTCCCGGGGTGGCAATCAGCCCCAGCATTTT.

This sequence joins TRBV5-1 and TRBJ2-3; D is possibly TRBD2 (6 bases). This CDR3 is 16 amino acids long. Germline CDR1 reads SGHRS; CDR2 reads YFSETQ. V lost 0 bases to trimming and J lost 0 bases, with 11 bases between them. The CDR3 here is CASSLGSGTSTDTQYF. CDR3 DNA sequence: TGCGCCAGCAGCTTGGGTAGCGGAACTAGCACAGATACGCAGTATTTT. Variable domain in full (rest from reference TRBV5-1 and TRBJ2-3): KAGVTQTPRYLIKTRGQQVTLSCSPISGHRSVSWYQQTPGQGLQFLFEYFSETQRNKGNFPGRFSGRQFSNSRSEMNVSTLELGDSALYLCASSLGSGTSTDTQYFGPGTRLTVL.

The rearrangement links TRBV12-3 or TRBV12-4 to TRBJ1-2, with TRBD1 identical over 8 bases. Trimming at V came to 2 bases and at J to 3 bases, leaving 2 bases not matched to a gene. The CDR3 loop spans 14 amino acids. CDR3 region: CASSLRTGYYGYTF. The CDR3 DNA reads TGTGCCAGCAGTTTAAGGACAGGGTACTATGGCTACACCTTC.

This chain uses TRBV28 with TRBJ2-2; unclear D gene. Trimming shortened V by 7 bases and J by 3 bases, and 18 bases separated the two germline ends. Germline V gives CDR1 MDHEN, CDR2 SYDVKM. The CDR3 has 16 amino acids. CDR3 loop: CASTPESSQYTGELFF. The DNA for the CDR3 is TGTGCCAGCACCCCAGAGAGTAGTCAGTACACCGGGGAGCTGTTTTTT. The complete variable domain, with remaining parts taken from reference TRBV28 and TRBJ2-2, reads DVKVTQSSRYLVKRTGEKVFLECVQDMDHENMFWYRQDPGLGLRLIYFSYDVKMKEKGDIPEGYSVSREKKERFSLILESASTNQTSMYLCASTPESSQYTGELFFGEGSRLTVL.

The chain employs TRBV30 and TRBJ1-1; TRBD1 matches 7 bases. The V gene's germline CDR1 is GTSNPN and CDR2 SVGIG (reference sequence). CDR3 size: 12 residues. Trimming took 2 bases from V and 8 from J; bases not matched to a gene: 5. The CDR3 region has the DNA TGTGCCTGGAGTTTTGGGACAGCAGAAGCTTTCTTT. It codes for CAWSFGTAEAFF.

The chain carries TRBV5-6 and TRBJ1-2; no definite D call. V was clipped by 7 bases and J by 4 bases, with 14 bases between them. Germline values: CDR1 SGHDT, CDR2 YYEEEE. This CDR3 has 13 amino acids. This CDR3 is CASGWSSGYGYTF. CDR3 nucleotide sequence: TGTGCCAGCGGGTGGTCCTCTGGCTATGGCTACACCTTC. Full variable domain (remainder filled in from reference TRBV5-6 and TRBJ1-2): DAGVTQSPTHLIKTRGQQVTLRCSPKSGHDTVSWYQQALGQGPQFIFQYYEEEERQRGNFPDRFSGHQFPNYSSELNVNALLLGDSALYLCASGWSSGYGYTFGSGTRLTVV.

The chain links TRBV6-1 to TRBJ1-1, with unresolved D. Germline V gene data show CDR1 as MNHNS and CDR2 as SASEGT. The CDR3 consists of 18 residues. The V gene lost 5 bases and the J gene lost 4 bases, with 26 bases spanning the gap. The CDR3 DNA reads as TGTGCCAGCAGTCAGGCATTACTAACGGCACCCCTGGGCACTGAAGCTTTCTTT. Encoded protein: CASSQALLTAPLGTEAFF.

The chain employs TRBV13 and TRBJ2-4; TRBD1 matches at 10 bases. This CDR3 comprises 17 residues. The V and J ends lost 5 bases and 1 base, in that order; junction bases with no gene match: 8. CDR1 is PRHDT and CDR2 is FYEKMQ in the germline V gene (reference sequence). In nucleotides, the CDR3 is TGTGCCAGCAGCCAGGAAGGGGACAGGGGTGCCAAAAACATTCAGTACTTC. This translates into CASSQEGDRGAKNIQYF.

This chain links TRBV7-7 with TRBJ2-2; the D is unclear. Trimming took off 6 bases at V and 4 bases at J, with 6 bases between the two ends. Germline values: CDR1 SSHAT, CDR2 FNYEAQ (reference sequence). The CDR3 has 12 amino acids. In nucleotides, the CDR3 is TGTGCCAGCAGTCAAGGCACCGGGGAGCTGTTTTTT. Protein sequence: CASSQGTGELFF.

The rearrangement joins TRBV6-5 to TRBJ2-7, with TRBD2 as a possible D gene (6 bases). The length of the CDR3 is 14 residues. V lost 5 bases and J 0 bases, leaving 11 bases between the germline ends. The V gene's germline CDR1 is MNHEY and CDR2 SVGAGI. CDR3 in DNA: TGTGCCAGCAGTACCCGGGGGATCTCCTACGAGCAGTACTTC. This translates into CASSTRGISYEQYF.

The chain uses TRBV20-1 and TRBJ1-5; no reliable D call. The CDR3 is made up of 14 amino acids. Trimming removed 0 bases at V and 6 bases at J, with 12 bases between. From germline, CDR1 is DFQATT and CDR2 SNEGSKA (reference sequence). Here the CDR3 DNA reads TGCAGTGCTAGAGAGGTAACGGGCGGTCAGCCCCAGCATTTT. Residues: CSAREVTGGQPQHF.

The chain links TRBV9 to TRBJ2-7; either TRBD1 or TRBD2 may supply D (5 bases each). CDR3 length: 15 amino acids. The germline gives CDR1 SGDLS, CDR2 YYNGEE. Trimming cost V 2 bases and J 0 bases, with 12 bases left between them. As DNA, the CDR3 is TGTGCCAGCAGCGTTGGGACGGGAAGCTCCTACGAGCAGTACTTC. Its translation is CASSVGTGSSYEQYF.

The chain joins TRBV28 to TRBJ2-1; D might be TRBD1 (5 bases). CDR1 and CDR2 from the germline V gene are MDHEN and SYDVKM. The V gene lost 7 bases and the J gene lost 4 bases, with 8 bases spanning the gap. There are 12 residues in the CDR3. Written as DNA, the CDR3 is TGTGCCAGCATAAAGGGGTACAATGAGCAGTTCTTC. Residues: CASIKGYNEQFF.

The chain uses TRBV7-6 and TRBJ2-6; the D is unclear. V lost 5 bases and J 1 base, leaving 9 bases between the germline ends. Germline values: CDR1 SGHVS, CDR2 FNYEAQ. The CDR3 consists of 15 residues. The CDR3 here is CASSRFASGANVLTF. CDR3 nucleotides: TGTGCCAGCAGCCGTTTTGCATCTGGGGCCAACGTCCTGACTTTC.

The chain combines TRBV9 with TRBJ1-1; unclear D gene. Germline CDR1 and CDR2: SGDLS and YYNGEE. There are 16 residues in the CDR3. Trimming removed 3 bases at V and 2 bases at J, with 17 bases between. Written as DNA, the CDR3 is TGTGCCAGCAGCGAGGAGTCCCGAGGTACAAACACTGAAGCTTTCTTT. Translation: CASSEESRGTNTEAFF.

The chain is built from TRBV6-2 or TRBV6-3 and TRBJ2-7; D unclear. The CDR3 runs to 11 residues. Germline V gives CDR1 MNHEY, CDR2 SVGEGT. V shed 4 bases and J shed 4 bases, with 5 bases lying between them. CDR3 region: CASSWLYEQYF. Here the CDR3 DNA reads TGTGCCAGCAGTTGGCTGTACGAGCAGTACTTC.

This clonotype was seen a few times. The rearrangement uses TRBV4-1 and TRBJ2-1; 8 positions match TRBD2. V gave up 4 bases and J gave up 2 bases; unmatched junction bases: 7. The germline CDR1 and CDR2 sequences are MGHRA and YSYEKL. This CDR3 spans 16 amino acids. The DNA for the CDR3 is TGCGCCAGCAGCCTACCGGGGACTAGAGCCTACAATGAGCAGTTCTTC. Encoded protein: CASSLPGTRAYNEQFF.